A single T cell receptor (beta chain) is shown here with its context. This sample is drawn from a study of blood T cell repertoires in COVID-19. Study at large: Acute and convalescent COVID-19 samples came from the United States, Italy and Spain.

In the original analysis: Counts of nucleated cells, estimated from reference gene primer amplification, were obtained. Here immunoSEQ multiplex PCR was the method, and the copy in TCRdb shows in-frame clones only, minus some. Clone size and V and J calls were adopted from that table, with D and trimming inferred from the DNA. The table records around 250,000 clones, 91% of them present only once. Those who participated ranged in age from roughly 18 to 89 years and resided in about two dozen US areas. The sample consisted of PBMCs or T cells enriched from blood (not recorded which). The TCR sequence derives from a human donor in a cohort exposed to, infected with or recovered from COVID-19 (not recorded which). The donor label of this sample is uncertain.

The CDR3 loop reads CASSISGSGGNTIYF. The CDR3 nucleotides read TGTGCCAGTAGTATATCTGGTAGCGGTGGAAACACCATATATTTT. J is TRBJ1-3 and V is TRBV19; D is uncertain. In germline, CDR1 is LNHDA, CDR2 SQIVND (reference sequence). This CDR3 contains 15 residues. V was cut by 2 bases and J by 3 bases, with 11 bases left in between.